The T cell receptor beta chain under discussion was sequenced for a study of shared clonotypes between healthy human individuals. Germline assignment: CDR1 PRHDT and CDR2 FYEKMQ (reference sequence). The CDR3 is 16 amino acids. The trim removed 3 bases at V and 4 bases at J, leaving 11 bases unmatched. Using immunoSEQ multiplex PCR, the repertoire was profiled, and TCRdb retains in-frame clones only, with some absent. This repertoire shows some 600,000 clones, approximately 96% found once; its top ten account for about 0.12%. Selected positively for CCR7 and CD45RO-negative, naive CD8 cells excluded terminally differentiated effector memory CD45RA+ cells. Donors comprised only Caucasian adults living in Nashville, Tennessee.

The sample comprised naive CD8+ T cells sorted from blood. The receptor was derived from a woman in her twenties or thirties in good health. The chain employs TRBV13 and TRBJ1-2; TRBD1 agrees at 7 bases. The CDR3 DNA sequence: TGTGCCAGCAGCTTCGGGACAGAGTCACAAGTCTATGGCTACACCTTC. Protein product: CASSFGTESQVYGYTF.